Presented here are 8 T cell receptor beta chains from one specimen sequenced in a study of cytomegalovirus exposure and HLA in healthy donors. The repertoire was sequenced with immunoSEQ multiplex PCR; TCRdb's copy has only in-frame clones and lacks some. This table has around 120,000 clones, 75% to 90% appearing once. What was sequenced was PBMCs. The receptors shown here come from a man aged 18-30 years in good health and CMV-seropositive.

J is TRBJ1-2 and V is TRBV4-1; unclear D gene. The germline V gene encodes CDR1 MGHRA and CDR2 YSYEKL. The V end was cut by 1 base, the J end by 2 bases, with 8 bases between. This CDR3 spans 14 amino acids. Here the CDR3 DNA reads TGCGCCAGCAGCCAAGTACAGATAAACTATGGCTACACCTTC. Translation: CASSQVQINYGYTF.

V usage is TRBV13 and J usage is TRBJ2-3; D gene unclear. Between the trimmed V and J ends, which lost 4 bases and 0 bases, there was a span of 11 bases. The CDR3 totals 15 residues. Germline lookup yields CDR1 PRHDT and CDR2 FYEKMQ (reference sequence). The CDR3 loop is CASSSDTSSTDTQYF. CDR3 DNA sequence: TGTGCCAGCAGCTCCGACACGTCTAGCACAGATACGCAGTATTTT.

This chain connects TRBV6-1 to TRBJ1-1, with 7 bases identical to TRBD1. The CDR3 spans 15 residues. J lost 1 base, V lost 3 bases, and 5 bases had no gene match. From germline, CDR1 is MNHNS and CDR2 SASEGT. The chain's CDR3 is CASSEWGQTNTEAFF. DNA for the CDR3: TGTGCCAGCAGTGAGTGGGGACAGACGAACACTGAAGCTTTCTTT.

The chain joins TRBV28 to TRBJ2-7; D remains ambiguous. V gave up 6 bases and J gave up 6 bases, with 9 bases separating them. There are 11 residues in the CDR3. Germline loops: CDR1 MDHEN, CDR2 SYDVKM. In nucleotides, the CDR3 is TGTGCCAGCAGAGACACCCTCGAGCAGTACTTC. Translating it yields CASRDTLEQYF.

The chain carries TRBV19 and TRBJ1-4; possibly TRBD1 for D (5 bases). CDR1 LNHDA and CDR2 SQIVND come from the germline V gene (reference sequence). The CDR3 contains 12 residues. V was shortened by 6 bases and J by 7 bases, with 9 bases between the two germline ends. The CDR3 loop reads CASRRGAEKLFF. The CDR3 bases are TGTGCCAGTAGACGTGGGGCTGAAAAACTGTTTTTT.

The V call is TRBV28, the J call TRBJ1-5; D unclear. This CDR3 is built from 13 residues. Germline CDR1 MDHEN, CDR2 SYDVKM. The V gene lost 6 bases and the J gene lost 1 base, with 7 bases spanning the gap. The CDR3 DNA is TGTGCCAGCAGCCCCCCGAGCAATCAGCCCCAGCATTTT. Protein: CASSPPSNQPQHF.

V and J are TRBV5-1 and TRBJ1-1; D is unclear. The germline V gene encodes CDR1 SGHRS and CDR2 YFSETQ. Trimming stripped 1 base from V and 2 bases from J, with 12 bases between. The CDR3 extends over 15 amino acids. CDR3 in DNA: TGCGCCAGCAGCTTGTTTATGAGGGAAAACACTGAAGCTTTCTTT. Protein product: CASSLFMRENTEAFF.

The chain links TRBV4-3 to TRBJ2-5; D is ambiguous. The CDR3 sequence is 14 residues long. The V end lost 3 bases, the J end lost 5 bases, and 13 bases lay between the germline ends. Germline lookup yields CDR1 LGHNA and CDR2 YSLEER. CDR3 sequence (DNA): TGCGCCAGCAGCCAGAACGCCCTCGGGGAGACCCAGTACTTC. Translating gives CASSQNALGETQYF.